The source of this T cell receptor beta chain is a study of blood T cell repertoires in COVID-19. Trimming removed 5 bases from V and 1 base from J; junction bases left unmatched: 5. CDR3 length equals 15 residues. The V gene's germline CDR1 is SGHTA and CDR2 FQGNSA. Here immunoSEQ multiplex PCR was the method, and the copy in TCRdb shows in-frame clones only, minus some. The sample carries fewer than 300,000 clones, over 75% recorded once. Material for sequencing was peripheral blood. This clonotype originated in a human donor in a cohort sampled during active COVID-19. This chain connects TRBV7-2 to TRBJ1-5; 7 bases fit TRBD1. DNA of the CDR3: TGTGCCAGCAGCCCGGGGACAGTAAGCAATCAGCCCCAGCATTTT. This encodes CASSPGTVSNQPQHF.